These T cell receptor beta chains were read from a single sample in a study of blood T cell repertoires in COVID-19. Assay used: immunoSEQ multiplex PCR; TCRdb lists only in-frame clones, some missing. Of under 250,000 clones listed, 84% are singletons. Material for sequencing was peripheral blood. The origin of the receptors is a middle-aged woman who had recovered from COVID-19. Each CDR3 is given with its conserved first and last residue. Each record gives: clone size, D gene, CDR3 length, V gene, J gene, CDR3 protein, CDR3 DNA. The D gene is left open where the match is weak. Part of the rows lack a size; the others show once, few, many or a class for expanded clones.

clone_size: -; d_call: TRBD1; cdr3_length: 14; v_call: TRBV27; j_call: TRBJ2-1; cdr3_aa: CASINIQGENEQFF; cdr3_nt: TGTGCCAGCATCAATATACAGGGGGAGAATGAGCAGTTCTTC
clone_size: once; d_call: TRBD1; cdr3_length: 16; v_call: TRBV5-1; j_call: TRBJ1-2; cdr3_aa: CASSWTGGSPNYGYTF; cdr3_nt: TGCGCCAGCAGCTGGACAGGGGGTTCGCCTAACTATGGCTACACCTTC
clone_size: few; d_call: -; cdr3_length: 16; v_call: TRBV6-6; j_call: TRBJ1-2; cdr3_aa: CASSQPNGVLGYGYTF; cdr3_nt: TGTGCCAGCAGTCAACCTAACGGGGTTCTGGGCTATGGCTACACCTTC
clone_size: once; d_call: TRBD1; cdr3_length: 15; v_call: TRBV5-4; j_call: TRBJ2-2; cdr3_aa: CASSPTTGFSGELFF; cdr3_nt: TGTGCCAGCAGCCCCACGACAGGGTTCTCCGGGGAGCTGTTTTTT
clone_size: -; d_call: -; cdr3_length: 13; v_call: TRBV29-1; j_call: TRBJ1-3; cdr3_aa: CSVEGAGGNTIYF; cdr3_nt: TGCAGCGTTGAAGGGGCAGGTGGAAACACCATATATTTT
clone_size: many; d_call: TRBD1; cdr3_length: 15; v_call: TRBV2; j_call: TRBJ1-5; cdr3_aa: CASSSTGVGNQPQHF; cdr3_nt: TGTGCCAGCAGCTCGACAGGGGTTGGAAATCAGCCCCAGCATTTT
clone_size: once; d_call: -; cdr3_length: 13; v_call: TRBV21-1; j_call: TRBJ1-1; cdr3_aa: CASSKQYRAEAFF; cdr3_nt: TGTGCCAGCAGCAAACAGTACAGGGCTGAAGCTTTCTTT
clone_size: -; d_call: TRBD1; cdr3_length: 15; v_call: TRBV11-2; j_call: TRBJ1-2; cdr3_aa: CASSRAGGARYGYTF; cdr3_nt: TGTGCCAGCAGCCGAGCAGGGGGCGCTCGCTATGGCTACACCTTC
clone_size: -; d_call: -; cdr3_length: 13; v_call: TRBV6-1; j_call: TRBJ2-7; cdr3_aa: CASSERSLNEQYF; cdr3_nt: TGTGCCAGCAGTGAGAGGTCCCTAAACGAGCAGTACTTC
clone_size: -; d_call: TRBD1; cdr3_length: 15; v_call: TRBV6-6; j_call: TRBJ1-4; cdr3_aa: CASRTTGTVKTKLFF; cdr3_nt: TGTGCCAGCAGGACTACCGGGACAGTAAAAACAAAACTGTTTTTT
clone_size: -; d_call: -; cdr3_length: 14; v_call: TRBV5-5; j_call: TRBJ2-5; cdr3_aa: CASSLVRGQETQYF; cdr3_nt: TGTGCCAGCAGCTTGGTTCGGGGGCAAGAGACCCAGTACTTC
clone_size: once; d_call: TRBD1; cdr3_length: 14; v_call: TRBV5-1; j_call: TRBJ1-2; cdr3_aa: CASSLGSGGYGYTF; cdr3_nt: TGCGCCAGCAGCTTGGGTTCAGGGGGCTATGGCTACACCTTC
clone_size: few; d_call: TRBD1; cdr3_length: 16; v_call: TRBV27; j_call: TRBJ1-6; cdr3_aa: CASSFLTGEYNSPLHF; cdr3_nt: TGTGCCAGCAGTTTCCTGACAGGGGAATATAATTCACCCCTCCACTTT
clone_size: -; d_call: TRBD1; cdr3_length: 15; v_call: TRBV4-1; j_call: TRBJ2-7; cdr3_aa: CASSQEGQGDYEQYF; cdr3_nt: TGCGCCAGCAGCCAAGAAGGACAGGGTGACTACGAGCAGTACTTC
clone_size: -; d_call: -; cdr3_length: 17; v_call: TRBV27; j_call: TRBJ2-5; cdr3_aa: CASSLSGGNPRPRTQYF; cdr3_nt: TGTGCCAGCAGCCTCTCTGGGGGGAATCCCCGTCCAAGAACCCAGTACTTC
clone_size: -; d_call: -; cdr3_length: 13; v_call: TRBV7-2; j_call: TRBJ1-1; cdr3_aa: CASSKQGNTEAFF; cdr3_nt: TGTGCCAGCAGCAAACAGGGTAACACTGAAGCTTTCTTT
clone_size: -; d_call: -; cdr3_length: 13; v_call: TRBV6-5; j_call: TRBJ1-1; cdr3_aa: CASSYDPRDEAFF; cdr3_nt: TGTGCCAGCAGTTACGACCCTCGGGATGAAGCTTTCTTT
clone_size: -; d_call: -; cdr3_length: 13; v_call: TRBV23-1; j_call: TRBJ1-1; cdr3_aa: CASPDRLNTEAFF; cdr3_nt: TGCGCCAGCCCGGACAGACTGAACACTGAAGCTTTCTTT
clone_size: many; d_call: -; cdr3_length: 16; v_call: TRBV2; j_call: TRBJ2-5; cdr3_aa: CASRTDWGGRGETQYF; cdr3_nt: TGTGCCAGCAGGACCGACTGGGGAGGACGAGGAGAGACCCAGTACTTC
clone_size: -; d_call: -; cdr3_length: 15; v_call: TRBV5-1; j_call: TRBJ2-2; cdr3_aa: CASSLAGTNTGELFF; cdr3_nt: TGCGCCAGCAGCTTGGCCGGGACTAACACCGGGGAGCTGTTTTTT
clone_size: -; d_call: -; cdr3_length: 12; v_call: TRBV28; j_call: TRBJ1-3; cdr3_aa: CASSLTGNTIYF; cdr3_nt: TGTGCCAGCTCGCTAACTGGAAACACCATATATTTT
clone_size: few; d_call: -; cdr3_length: 14; v_call: TRBV28; j_call: TRBJ2-7; cdr3_aa: CASSLPDRQNEQYF; cdr3_nt: TGTGCCAGCAGTTTGCCGGACAGACAGAACGAGCAGTACTTC
clone_size: once; d_call: TRBD2; cdr3_length: 16; v_call: TRBV4-1; j_call: TRBJ2-2; cdr3_aa: CASTTLAGDVSGELFF; cdr3_nt: TGCGCCAGCACCACCCTAGCGGGGGATGTATCCGGGGAGCTGTTTTTT
clone_size: -; d_call: -; cdr3_length: 14; v_call: TRBV11-2; j_call: TRBJ1-1; cdr3_aa: CASSLWEGGTEAFF; cdr3_nt: TGTGCCAGCAGCTTATGGGAGGGCGGCACTGAAGCTTTCTTT
clone_size: once; d_call: TRBD1; cdr3_length: 16; v_call: TRBV11-2; j_call: TRBJ2-3; cdr3_aa: CASSLTGSGDTDTQYF; cdr3_nt: TGTGCCAGCAGCTTGACAGGGTCGGGTGACACAGATACGCAGTATTTT
clone_size: -; d_call: -; cdr3_length: 15; v_call: TRBV24-1; j_call: TRBJ2-2; cdr3_aa: CATSSGTGATGELFF; cdr3_nt: TGTGCCACCAGCTCTGGGACTGGGGCCACCGGGGAGCTGTTTTTT
clone_size: -; d_call: TRBD1; cdr3_length: 16; v_call: TRBV5-8; j_call: TRBJ2-3; cdr3_aa: CASSLLTGVITDTQYF; cdr3_nt: TGTGCCAGCAGCTTATTAACAGGGGTCATCACAGATACGCAGTATTTT
clone_size: few; d_call: TRBD1; cdr3_length: 14; v_call: TRBV10-3; j_call: TRBJ2-7; cdr3_aa: CAISVTDRSYEQYF; cdr3_nt: TGTGCCATCAGTGTCACGGACAGGAGCTACGAGCAGTACTTC
clone_size: -; d_call: TRBD1; cdr3_length: 17; v_call: TRBV25-1; j_call: TRBJ2-2; cdr3_aa: CASSSLPGQGNTGELFF; cdr3_nt: TGTGCCAGCAGTTCCTTACCGGGACAGGGCAACACCGGGGAGCTGTTTTTT
clone_size: -; d_call: -; cdr3_length: 15; v_call: TRBV19; j_call: TRBJ1-2; cdr3_aa: CASTKQVPDNYGYTF; cdr3_nt: TGTGCCAGTACCAAACAGGTGCCGGATAACTATGGCTACACCTTC
clone_size: -; d_call: -; cdr3_length: 14; v_call: TRBV27; j_call: TRBJ2-2; cdr3_aa: CASTPGTPTGELFF; cdr3_nt: TGTGCCAGCACACCCGGGACTCCGACCGGGGAGCTGTTTTTT
clone_size: -; d_call: -; cdr3_length: 16; v_call: TRBV10-3; j_call: TRBJ1-1; cdr3_aa: CAITTPNDGTRTEAFF; cdr3_nt: TGTGCCATCACCACCCCCAATGACGGGACTAGGACTGAAGCTTTCTTT
clone_size: -; d_call: -; cdr3_length: 13; v_call: TRBV7-3; j_call: TRBJ2-1; cdr3_aa: CASSSLVSNEQFF; cdr3_nt: TGTGCCAGCAGCTCCCTAGTAAGCAATGAGCAGTTCTTC
clone_size: -; d_call: -; cdr3_length: 15; v_call: TRBV30; j_call: TRBJ1-1; cdr3_aa: CAWSVGVLMNTEAFF; cdr3_nt: TGTGCCTGGAGTGTAGGGGTCCTCATGAACACTGAAGCTTTCTTT
clone_size: few; d_call: -; cdr3_length: 15; v_call: TRBV28; j_call: TRBJ1-1; cdr3_aa: CASSFFRLKNTEAFF; cdr3_nt: TGTGCCAGCAGTTTTTTCAGGCTGAAGAACACTGAAGCTTTCTTT
clone_size: once; d_call: -; cdr3_length: 15; v_call: TRBV27; j_call: TRBJ2-7; cdr3_aa: CASSFVPVRDYEQYF; cdr3_nt: TGTGCCAGCAGTTTCGTCCCGGTTCGAGATTACGAGCAGTACTTC
clone_size: -; d_call: -; cdr3_length: 14; v_call: TRBV28; j_call: TRBJ2-1; cdr3_aa: CASSLFQGYNEQFF; cdr3_nt: TGTGCCAGCAGTTTATTCCAGGGGTACAATGAGCAGTTCTTC
clone_size: -; d_call: TRBD1; cdr3_length: 13; v_call: TRBV3-1/TRBV3-2; j_call: TRBJ1-2; cdr3_aa: CASSRGTDLGYTF; cdr3_nt: TGTGCCAGCAGCCGAGGGACAGATCTTGGCTACACCTTC
clone_size: -; d_call: TRBD1; cdr3_length: 14; v_call: TRBV19; j_call: TRBJ1-1; cdr3_aa: CASSVNRGQIEAFF; cdr3_nt: TGTGCCAGTAGCGTGAACAGGGGACAGATTGAAGCTTTCTTT
clone_size: once; d_call: -; cdr3_length: 13; v_call: TRBV12-3/TRBV12-4; j_call: TRBJ1-2; cdr3_aa: CASSLASRSGYTF; cdr3_nt: TGTGCCAGCAGTTTAGCGTCCAGGTCTGGCTACACCTTC
clone_size: -; d_call: TRBD1; cdr3_length: 15; v_call: TRBV4-2; j_call: TRBJ1-4; cdr3_aa: CASSARTGRDEKLFF; cdr3_nt: TGTGCCAGCAGCGCTCGGACAGGCAGAGATGAAAAACTGTTTTTT
clone_size: once; d_call: -; cdr3_length: 13; v_call: TRBV12-3/TRBV12-4; j_call: TRBJ1-1; cdr3_aa: CASSSGQNTEAFF; cdr3_nt: TGTGCCAGCAGTTCGGGACAGAACACTGAAGCTTTCTTT